The source of this T cell receptor beta chain is a study of blood T cell repertoires in COVID-19. Those enrolled, adults aged roughly 18 to 89 years, came from some 25 US areas. Participants had their cohort set by participant-reported clinical history. Before being deemed recovered, Cohort 3 donors had two negative PCRs, clearance, or symptom resolution. V shed 2 bases and J 2 bases; nucleotides not matched to a gene: 4. Germline CDR1 and CDR2: LNHDA and SQIVND (reference sequence). The CDR3 consists of 16 residues. Original handling: Amplification of reference gene primers was used by the study to estimate nucleated cell counts. Assay used: immunoSEQ multiplex PCR; TCRdb lists only in-frame clones, some missing. The V and J calls and clone size were taken over from that table, and D and trimming were inferred from the DNA. The sample carries 250,000 to 300,000 clones, about 89% recorded once.

This TCR derives from a man aged 40-55 years who had recovered from COVID-19. The rearrangement joins TRBV19 to TRBJ1-5; 9 positions agree with TRBD1. The sequencing sample was made of PBMCs or T cells enriched from blood (not recorded which). The CDR3 sequence: CASSIIRDRGNQPQHF. The CDR3 coding sequence is TGTGCCAGTAGTATAATTCGGGACAGGGGCAATCAGCCCCAGCATTTT.